The 20 T cell receptor beta chains below were found in one sample sequenced in a study of radiotherapy plus CTLA-4 blockade in lung cancer. The method was immunoSEQ multiplex PCR; TCRdb's version includes in-frame clones alone and lacks a portion of them. The sample yields approximately 98,000 clones, approximately 78% seen once. The sequencing used peripheral blood, collected from a patient treated with radiotherapy plus ipilimumab. The receptor set was obtained from a human donor with non-small cell lung cancer who had a partial response to radiotherapy plus ipilimumab.

This chain links TRBV18 with TRBJ1-2, with D perhaps matching TRBD1 (5 bases). The germline CDR1 and CDR2 sequences are KGHSH and LQKENI. The CDR3 is 14 residues long. With 2 bases removed from V and 2 bases from J, the gap between germline ends came to 9 bases. The CDR3 DNA sequence: TGTGCCAGCTCACCAGCGGGACGGAACTATGGCTACACCTTC. Encoded protein: CASSPAGRNYGYTF.

The chain joins TRBV28 to TRBJ1-5, with D hard to call. Germline V gene lookup returns CDR1 MDHEN and CDR2 SYDVKM. The CDR3 sequence is 14 residues long. V lost 7 bases to trimming and J lost 0 bases, with 10 bases between them. In nucleotides, the CDR3 is TGTGCCAGCAACCCCGGTTATAGCAATCAGCCCCAGCATTTT. Protein: CASNPGYSNQPQHF.

This clone was seen a few times. This sequence joins TRBV7-2 and TRBJ2-3, with a possible D match to TRBD2 (6 bases). CDR1 is SGHTA, CDR2 FQGNSA, per germline. Trimming shortened V by 7 bases and J by 2 bases, and 16 bases separated the two germline ends. This CDR3 comprises 15 residues. In DNA form, the CDR3 reads TGTGCCAGCACCCAAGGAGGGGCGATCACAGATACGCAGTATTTT. This translates into CASTQGGAITDTQYF.

This clone is judged medium-sized (0.01 to 0.1%). The CDR3 region has the DNA TGTGCCAGCAGCCAGGGACAGGGCCGGACCCAGTACTTC. Residues: CASSQGQGRTQYF. V gene TRBV14 combines with J gene TRBJ2-5; 9 nucleotides line up with TRBD1. Losses at the gene ends were 3 bases for V and 7 bases for J; bases not matched to a gene: 3. This CDR3 is built from 13 residues. The V gene's germline CDR1 is SGHDN and CDR2 FVKESK. The whole variable domain, filled in from reference TRBV14 and TRBJ2-5, reads EAGVTQFPSHSVIEKGQTVTLRCDPISGHDNLYWYRRVMGKEIKFLLHFVKESKQDESGMPNNRFLAERTGGTYSTLKVQPAELEDSGVYFCASSQGQGRTQYFGPGTRLLVL.

The chain couples TRBV5-6 to TRBJ2-2; 8 bases match TRBD1. Unmatched junction bases numbered 6, after V lost 5 bases and J lost 3 bases. Germline CDR1 is SGHDT and CDR2 is YYEEEE. There are 15 residues in the CDR3. Here the CDR3 DNA reads TGTGCCAGCAGTACTGGACAGGGATACACCGGGGAGCTGTTTTTT. It encodes CASSTGQGYTGELFF.

Details on this clone: The junction shows a germline mismatch at one end, possibly a read error. The chain employs TRBV9 and TRBJ2-3; D is uncertain. Germline V CDR1 and CDR2: SGDLS, YYNGEE. CDR3 size: 13 residues. CDR3 bases: TGTGCCAGCAGCGTAGCTAATTCGGCGGTCCCAATCTTT. Protein sequence: CASSVANSAVPIF.

The chain carries TRBV7-6 and TRBJ2-2; 9 nucleotides agree with TRBD2. The CDR3 has 16 residues. CDR1 SGHVS and CDR2 FNYEAQ come from the germline V gene. J gave up 4 bases and V 5 bases, and 8 bases lay outside the gene matches. The CDR3 protein is CASSKLAGAGTGELFF. The CDR3 DNA is TGTGCCAGCAGCAAATTAGCGGGAGCGGGCACCGGGGAGCTGTTTTTT.

Notes on this clone: One end of the junction is discordant with germline, which a read error may explain. The J gene is TRBJ1-5, the V gene TRBV6-1; the D gene is possibly TRBD1 (5 bases). The CDR3 is 14 amino acids. The germline CDR1 and CDR2 sequences are MNHNS and SASEGT. CDR3 sequence: CARRLDSVNQPQHF. CDR3 bases: TGTGCCCGCAGATTAGACAGCGTCAATCAGCCCCAGCATTTT.

This sequence joins TRBV15 and TRBJ1-4, with a tentative D call TRBD1 (5 bases). This CDR3 contains 15 residues. Germline assignment: CDR1 LNHNV and CDR2 YYDKDF (reference sequence). Trimming removed 0 bases at V and 7 bases at J, with 12 bases between. CDR3 in DNA: TGTGCCACCAGCAGAGACTCACCGGGACTTGAAAAACTGTTTTTT. As protein: CATSRDSPGLEKLFF.

J is TRBJ2-2 and V is TRBV28; D ambiguous. The CDR3 has 14 residues. Germline-derived CDR1 and CDR2 are MDHEN and SYDVKM. Trimming removed 7 bases at V and 2 bases at J, with 11 bases between. The chain's CDR3 is CASTPIINTGELFF. CDR3 nucleotides: TGTGCCAGCACCCCTATTATTAACACCGGGGAGCTGTTTTTT.

This clone was seen a single time. This chain uses TRBV2 with TRBJ2-7; TRBD2 matches 7 bases. Germline CDR1 reads SNHLY; CDR2 reads FYNNEI. V was clipped by 5 bases and J by 9 bases; unmatched bases: 13. The CDR3 consists of 14 residues. The CDR3 DNA follows: TGTGCCAGCAGTAGGGAGGGATCGGGAATTGGGCAGTACTTC. It yields the protein CASSREGSGIGQYF. Full variable domain (rest looked up from reference TRBV2 and TRBJ2-7): EPEVTQTPSHQVTQMGQEVILRCVPISNHLYFYWYRQILGQKVEFLVSFYNNEISEKSEIFDDQFSVERPDGSNFTLKIRSTKLEDSAMYFCASSREGSGIGQYFGPGTRLTVT.

This chain connects TRBV28 to TRBJ2-1; 7 nucleotides align to TRBD1. After removal of 4 bases from V and 9 bases from J, the junction contained 9 bases not matched to a gene. The CDR3 covers 14 residues. In germline, CDR1 is MDHEN, CDR2 SYDVKM. CDR3 DNA sequence: TGTGCCAGCAGTTCATGGCAGGGGGTGGGTGAGCAGTTCTTC. This sequence encodes CASSSWQGVGEQFF.

The rearrangement uses TRBV7-9 and TRBJ2-7; D is possibly TRBD2 (6 bases). There are 14 residues in the CDR3. V lost 4 bases and J 3 bases, leaving 13 bases between the germline ends. Germline assignment: CDR1 SEHNR and CDR2 FQNEAQ (reference sequence). The CDR3 loop reads CASSYWRGNYEQYF. In DNA, the CDR3 is TGTGCCAGCAGCTACTGGCGGGGTAACTACGAGCAGTACTTC.

This clone has just one count. The V gene is TRBV25-1, the J gene TRBJ2-5; 13 bases are shared with TRBD2. From germline, CDR1 is MGHDK and CDR2 SYGVNS. The CDR3 contains 18 residues. V was clipped by 4 bases and J by 2 bases; unmatched bases: 10. This CDR3 reads CASSAMWTSGSGQETQYF. CDR3 nucleotides: TGTGCCAGCAGTGCGATGTGGACTAGCGGGAGTGGGCAAGAGACCCAGTACTTC.

The chain is built from TRBV2 and TRBJ2-7, with D possibly matching TRBD1 (6 bases). This CDR3 contains 12 residues. The germline gives CDR1 SNHLY, CDR2 FYNNEI. V lost 5 bases and J lost 7, with 12 bases in between. The CDR3 sequence: CASSTTGFEQYF. The CDR3 DNA follows: TGTGCCAGCAGTACTACAGGGTTTGAGCAGTACTTC.

The CDR3 region has the DNA TGCGCCAGCAGCTACGGCGGGAGTTCAGATGAGCAGTTCTTC. It is translated as CASSYGGSSDEQFF. V is TRBV5-1 and J is TRBJ2-1, with TRBD2 matching 7 bases. There are 14 residues in the CDR3. The germline CDR1 and CDR2 sequences are SGHRS and YFSETQ. V shed 3 bases, J shed 8 bases, and the junction held 8 bases outside the gene matches.

The rearrangement links TRBV6-7 to TRBJ2-1, with D possibly TRBD1 on 5 matching bases. TRBV6-7 is known as an ORF, though its function is uncertain. The V and J ends lost 0 bases and 4 bases respectively, with 13 bases between them. The CDR3 runs 16 residues. The CDR3: CASSYSKQGRYNEQFF. The CDR3 DNA follows: TGTGCCAGCAGTTACTCGAAGCAGGGCCGGTACAATGAGCAGTTCTTC.

This clone was counted a few times. The rearrangement joins TRBV27 to TRBJ1-5; TRBD1 is a possible D gene (5 bases). The CDR3 consists of 17 residues. The V and J ends lost 0 bases and 0 bases respectively, with 12 bases between them. Germline V gene lookup returns CDR1 MNHEY and CDR2 SMNVEV (reference sequence). The CDR3, as DNA: TGTGCCAGCAGTTTATCGGCAGGGATTAATAGCAATCAGCCCCAGCATTTT. Translation: CASSLSAGINSNQPQHF.

The chain joins TRBV5-1 to TRBJ1-4; D unclear. From germline, CDR1 is SGHRS and CDR2 YFSETQ. V lost 3 bases to trimming and J lost 7 bases, with 10 bases between them. The CDR3 is 13 residues long. This CDR3 is CASSSDPGEKLFF. In nucleotides, the CDR3 is TGCGCCAGCAGCTCCGATCCCGGTGAAAAACTGTTTTTT.

V is TRBV14 and J is TRBJ2-1, with 7 bases fitting TRBD2. CDR1 SGHDN and CDR2 FVKESK come from the germline V gene. There are 15 residues in the CDR3. Trimming cost V 1 base and J 3 bases; bases outside gene matches: 3. The CDR3 region has the DNA TGTGCCAGCAGCCAAGGCGGGAGTAACTACAATGAGCAGTTCTTC. Encoded protein: CASSQGGSNYNEQFF.